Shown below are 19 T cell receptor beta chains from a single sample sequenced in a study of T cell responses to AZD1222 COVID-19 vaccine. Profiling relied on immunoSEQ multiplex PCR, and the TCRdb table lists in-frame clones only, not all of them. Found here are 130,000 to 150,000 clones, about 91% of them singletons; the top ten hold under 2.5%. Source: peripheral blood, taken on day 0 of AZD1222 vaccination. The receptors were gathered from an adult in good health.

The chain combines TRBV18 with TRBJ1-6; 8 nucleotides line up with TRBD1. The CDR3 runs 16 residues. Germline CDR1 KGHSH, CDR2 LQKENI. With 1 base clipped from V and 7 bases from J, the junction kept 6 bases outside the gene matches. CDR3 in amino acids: CASSPRGTGPNSPLHF. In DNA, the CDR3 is TGTGCCAGCTCACCACGTGGGACAGGCCCAAATTCACCCCTCCACTTT.

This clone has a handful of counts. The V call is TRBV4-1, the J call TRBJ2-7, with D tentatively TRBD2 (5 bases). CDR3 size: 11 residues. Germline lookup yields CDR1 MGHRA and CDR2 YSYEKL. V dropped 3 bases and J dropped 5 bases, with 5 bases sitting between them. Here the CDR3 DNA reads TGCGCCAGCAGCCATAGCGACGAGCAGTACTTC. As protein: CASSHSDEQYF.

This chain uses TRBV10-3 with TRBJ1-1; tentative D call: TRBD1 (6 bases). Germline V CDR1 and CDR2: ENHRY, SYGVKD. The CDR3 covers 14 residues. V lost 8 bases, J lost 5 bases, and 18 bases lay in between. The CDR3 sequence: CAIESGGTETEAFF. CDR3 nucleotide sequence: TGTGCCATCGAATCCGGGGGCACGGAAACTGAAGCTTTCTTT.

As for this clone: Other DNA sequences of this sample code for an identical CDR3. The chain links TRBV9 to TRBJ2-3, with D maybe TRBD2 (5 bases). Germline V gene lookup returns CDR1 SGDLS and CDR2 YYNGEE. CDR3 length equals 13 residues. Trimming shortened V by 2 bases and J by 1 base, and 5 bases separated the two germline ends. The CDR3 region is CASSVGGTDTQYF. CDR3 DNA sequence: TGTGCCAGCAGCGTCGGGGGCACAGATACGCAGTATTTT.

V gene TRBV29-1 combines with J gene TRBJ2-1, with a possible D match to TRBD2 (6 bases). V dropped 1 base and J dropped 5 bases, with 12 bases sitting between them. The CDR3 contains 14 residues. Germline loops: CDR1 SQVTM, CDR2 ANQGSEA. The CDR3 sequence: CSVEGREYNNEQFF. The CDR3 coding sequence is TGCAGCGTTGAAGGACGGGAGTACAACAATGAGCAGTTCTTC.

In DNA, the CDR3 is TGTGCCAGCAGCTTAGCACTAGCGTCAGATACGCAGTATTTT. This encodes CASSLALASDTQYF. V usage is TRBV7-2 and J usage is TRBJ2-3; 7 nucleotides agree with TRBD2. Germline V lookup: CDR1 SGHTA, CDR2 FQGNSA. CDR3 size: 14 residues. J gave up 4 bases and V 0 bases, and 1 base lay outside the gene matches.

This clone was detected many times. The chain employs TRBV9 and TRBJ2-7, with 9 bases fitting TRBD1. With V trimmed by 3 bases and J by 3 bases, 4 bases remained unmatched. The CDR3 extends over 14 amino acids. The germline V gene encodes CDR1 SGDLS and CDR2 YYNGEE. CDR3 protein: CASSAGDRVYEQYF. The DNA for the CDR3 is TGTGCCAGCAGCGCTGGGGACAGGGTCTACGAGCAGTACTTC.

CDR3 residues: CASSESRLAMGGEQFF. The CDR3 region has the DNA TGCGCCAGCAGTGAGTCCCGACTAGCAATGGGCGGGGAGCAGTTCTTC. V and J are TRBV10-2 and TRBJ2-1; 7 bases map to TRBD2. Germline V gene lookup returns CDR1 WSHSY and CDR2 SAAADI. CDR3 length equals 16 residues. V was clipped by 0 bases and J by 10 bases; unmatched bases: 12.

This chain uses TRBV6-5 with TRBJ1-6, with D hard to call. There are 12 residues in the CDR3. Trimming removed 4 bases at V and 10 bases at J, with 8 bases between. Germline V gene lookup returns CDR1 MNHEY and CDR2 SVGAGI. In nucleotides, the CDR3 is TGTGCCAGCAGTTCGCTGGGGTCACCCCTCCACTTT. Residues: CASSSLGSPLHF.

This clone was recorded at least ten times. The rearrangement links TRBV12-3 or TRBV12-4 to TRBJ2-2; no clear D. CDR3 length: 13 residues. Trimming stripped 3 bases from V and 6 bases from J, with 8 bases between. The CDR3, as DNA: TGTGCCAGCAGTTTGAGTGGTCCCGGGGAGCTGTTTTTT. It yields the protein CASSLSGPGELFF.

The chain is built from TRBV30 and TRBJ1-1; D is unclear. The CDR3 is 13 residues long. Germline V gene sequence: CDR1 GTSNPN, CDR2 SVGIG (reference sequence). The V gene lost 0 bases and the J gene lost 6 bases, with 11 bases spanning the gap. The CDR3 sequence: CAWSVPGSAEAFF. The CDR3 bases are TGTGCCTGGAGTGTACCGGGCTCCGCTGAAGCTTTCTTT. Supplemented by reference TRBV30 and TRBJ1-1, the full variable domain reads SQTIHQWPATLVQPVGSPLSLECTVEGTSNPNLYWYRQAAGRGLQLLFYSVGIGQISSEVPQNLSASRPQDRQFILSSKKLLLSDSGFYLCAWSVPGSAEAFFGQGTRLTVV.

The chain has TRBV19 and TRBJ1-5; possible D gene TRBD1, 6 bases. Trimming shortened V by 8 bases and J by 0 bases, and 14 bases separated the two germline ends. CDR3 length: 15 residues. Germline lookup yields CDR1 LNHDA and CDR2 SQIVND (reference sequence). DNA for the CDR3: TGTGCCAGTGGTCGGGGGCCGGATAGCAATCAGCCCCAGCATTTT. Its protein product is CASGRGPDSNQPQHF.

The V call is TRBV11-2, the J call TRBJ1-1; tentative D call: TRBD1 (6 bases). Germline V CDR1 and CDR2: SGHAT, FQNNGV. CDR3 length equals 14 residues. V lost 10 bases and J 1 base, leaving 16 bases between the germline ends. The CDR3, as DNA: TGTGCCACCACACCTCTAGGGGGGAACACTGAAGCTTTCTTT. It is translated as CATTPLGGNTEAFF.

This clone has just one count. In nucleotides, the CDR3 is TGTGCCAGCAGCAGAGGACTAGCGGGACGGTGGCAGTACTTC. Translated: CASSRGLAGRWQYF. This chain connects TRBV6-6 to TRBJ2-7; 12 bases agree with TRBD2. Trimming removed 6 bases from V and 9 bases from J; junction bases left unmatched: 9. CDR3 size: 14 residues. Germline CDR1 reads MNHNY; CDR2 reads SVGAGI (reference sequence).

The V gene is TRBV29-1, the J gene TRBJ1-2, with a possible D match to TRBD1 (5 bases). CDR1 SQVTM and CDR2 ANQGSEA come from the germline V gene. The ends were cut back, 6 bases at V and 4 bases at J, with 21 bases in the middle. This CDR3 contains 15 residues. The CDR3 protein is CSVLEGGGAGYGYTF. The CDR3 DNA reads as TGCAGCGTCCTCGAAGGCGGGGGAGCGGGCTATGGCTACACCTTC.

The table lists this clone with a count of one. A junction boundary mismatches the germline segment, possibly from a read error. The CDR3 is CASSSRQGPGELFF. CDR3 nucleotides: TGTGCTAGCAGCTCGAGACAGGGGCCCGGGGAGCTGTTTTTT. V gene TRBV7-7 combines with J gene TRBJ2-2; 8 bases are shared with TRBD1. The CDR3 is 14 residues long. Looked up from germline, CDR1 is SSHAT and CDR2 is FNYEAQ (reference sequence).

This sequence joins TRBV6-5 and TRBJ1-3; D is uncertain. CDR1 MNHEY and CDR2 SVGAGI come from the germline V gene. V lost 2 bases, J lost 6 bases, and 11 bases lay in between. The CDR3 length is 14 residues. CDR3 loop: CASSYRPGVNTIYF. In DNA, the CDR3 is TGTGCCAGCAGTTACCGACCAGGAGTAAACACCATATATTTT.

CDR3 in DNA: TGTGCCAGCAGCTCCTCAACTTCGACTAGCCCCTACGAGCAGTACTTC. Its protein is CASSSSTSTSPYEQYF. This sequence joins TRBV11-2 and TRBJ2-7; 7 nucleotides agree with TRBD2. CDR3 length: 16 amino acids. Unmatched junction bases numbered 11, after V lost 4 bases and J lost 2 bases. The V gene's germline CDR1 is SGHAT and CDR2 FQNNGV.

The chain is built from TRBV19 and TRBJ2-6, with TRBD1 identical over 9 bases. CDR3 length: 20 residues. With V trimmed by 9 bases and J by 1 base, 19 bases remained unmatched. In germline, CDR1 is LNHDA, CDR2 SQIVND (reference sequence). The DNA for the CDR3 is TGTGCCAGCTCCGCCGGGACAGGGCGATTAGGAGTGTCTGGGGCCAACGTCCTGACTTTC. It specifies CASSAGTGRLGVSGANVLTF.